This TCR beta chain was profiled in a study of CD8+ T cells in alopecia areata. The study's findings and limits: Mice showed clearer TCR sharing than patients did, a gap that was possibly HLA-related.

As to treatment: oral pan-JAK inhibitor, 5-10 mg twice daily. Worth noting for this clone: Its cognate antigen is unknown. Other nucleotide sequences in the sample specify the same CDR3.

Following RNA extraction, reverse transcription yielded cDNA that acted as the sequencing template. Profiled with immunoSEQ multiplex PCR; TCRdb holds only in-frame clones, not every one. The data hold 150,000 to 200,000 clones, with under 60% observed a single time. The CDR3 sequence is 12 residues long. V gave up 1 base and J gave up 4 bases, with 5 bases separating them. Germline-derived CDR1 and CDR2 are SGHAT and FQNNGV. The receptor comes from a human donor with alopecia areata. Here the sequenced sample was CD8+ T cells sorted from blood, taken at week 24, from a patient treated with tofacitinib. The rearrangement links TRBV11-2 to TRBJ2-7, with D unresolved. CDR3 coding DNA: TGTGCCAGCAGCTTAGTTGGATACGAGCAGTACTTC. Its protein is CASSLVGYEQYF.